Listed below are T cell receptor beta chains from one sample, sequenced in a study of cytomegalovirus exposure and HLA in healthy donors. Sequencing used immunoSEQ multiplex PCR; TCRdb keeps in-frame clones, though not all of them. The data show about 130,000 clones, 76% seen once. Sequencing input: PBMCs. These TCRs come from a female donor in good health and CMV-seropositive. CDR3s include the opening cysteine and the closing phenylalanine or tryptophan. The D gene is left open where the match is weak. Clone size is shown for a subset of rows, as once, few, many or a class of expanded clone.

V	size	D	J	CDR3	DNA
TRBV4-1	.	.	TRBJ2-2	CASSPPETGELFF	TGCGCCAGCAGCCCCCCCGAGACCGGGGAGCTGTTTTTT
TRBV6-1	.	TRBD1	TRBJ1-5	CASTGTDSNQPQHF	TGTGCCAGCACCGGGACAGATAGCAATCAGCCCCAGCATTTT
TRBV9	few	TRBD2	TRBJ2-1	CASSVYPSGGVNEQFF	TGTGCCAGCAGCGTATATCCTAGCGGGGGGGTTAATGAGCAGTTCTTC
TRBV30	.	TRBD1	TRBJ2-7	CACHSVGTGNEQYF	TGTGCCTGCCATAGCGTCGGGACAGGGAACGAGCAGTACTTC
TRBV4-1	.	.	TRBJ1-3	CASSQPARSSGNTIYF	TGCGCCAGCAGCCAGCCAGCGAGGAGCTCTGGAAACACCATATATTTT
TRBV6-4	.	.	TRBJ1-5	CASSDSGGAGRGNCNQPQHF	TGTGCCAGCAGTGACTCTGGTGGGGCAGGGCGAGGTAATTGCAATCAGCCCCAGCATTTT
TRBV18	.	TRBD1	TRBJ2-2	CASSPRQGYTGELFF	TGTGCCAGCTCACCACGACAGGGTTACACCGGGGAGCTGTTTTTT
TRBV2	.	.	TRBJ1-4	CASSESTTNEKLFF	TGTGCCAGCAGTGAGAGCACAACTAATGAAAAACTGTTTTTT
TRBV19	many	TRBD2	TRBJ2-1	CASSMVGAGVSYNEQFF	TGTGCCAGTAGTATGGTTGGGGCGGGGGTTTCCTACAATGAGCAGTTCTTC
TRBV6-1	.	.	TRBJ1-3	CASSGRGSVSGNTIYF	TGTGCCAGCAGTGGGCGAGGATCGGTCTCTGGAAACACCATATATTTT
TRBV2	.	.	TRBJ2-7	CASRPGLEEYF	TGTGCCAGCAGGCCGGGACTCGAGGAGTACTTC
TRBV9	.	TRBD1	TRBJ1-1	CASSVTTGGGTEAFF	TGTGCCAGCAGCGTAACGACAGGGGGTGGCACTGAAGCTTTCTTT
TRBV7-8	.	TRBD2	TRBJ2-3	CASSLGAGGNTDTQYF	TGTGCCAGCAGCTTAGGGGCGGGGGGGAACACAGATACGCAGTATTTT
TRBV19	.	TRBD1	TRBJ1-2	CASTPGQGYGYTF	TGTGCCAGTACCCCGGGACAGGGGTATGGCTACACCTTC
TRBV7-9	few	TRBD1	TRBJ1-1	CASSLVGGQHTEAFF	TGTGCCAGCAGCTTAGTAGGGGGACAGCACACTGAAGCTTTCTTT
TRBV5-1	.	.	TRBJ2-5	CASSFPRADKETQYF	TGCGCCAGCAGCTTTCCCAGGGCCGACAAAGAGACCCAGTACTTC
TRBV10-3	.	.	TRBJ2-2	CAISESVQLDTGELFF	TGTGCCATCAGTGAGTCCGTACAGTTAGACACCGGGGAGCTGTTTTTT
TRBV4-1	.	TRBD1	TRBJ2-2	CASSQGRGQLGTGELFF	TGCGCCAGCAGCCAAGGCCGGGGACAGTTGGGCACCGGGGAGCTGTTTTTT
TRBV2	.	.	TRBJ2-3	CASSETRSTDTQYF	TGTGCCAGCAGTGAAACGCGATCCACAGATACGCAGTATTTT
TRBV2	once	TRBD2	TRBJ2-2	CASMTSGRGAGELFF	TGTGCCAGCATGACTAGCGGGAGAGGGGCCGGGGAGCTGTTTTTT
TRBV4-2	.	TRBD2	TRBJ2-1	CASSQEALGRTSGGPNQFF	TGTGCCAGCAGCCAAGAAGCGCTAGGTCGGACTAGCGGGGGGCCTAACCAGTTCTTC
TRBV2	few	.	TRBJ2-2	CASSVQGPTGELFF	TGTGCCAGCAGCGTACAGGGCCCCACCGGGGAGCTGTTTTTT
TRBV7-2	.	TRBD1	TRBJ2-7	CASSYRGSSSYEQYF	TGTGCCAGCAGCTACAGGGGCAGCAGCTCCTACGAGCAGTACTTC
TRBV5-6	.	TRBD1	TRBJ2-7	CASSGPGQGTYEQYF	TGTGCCAGCAGCGGGCCGGGACAGGGGACCTACGAGCAGTACTTC
TRBV6-1	.	TRBD1	TRBJ2-1	CASSEFGTEGGEQFF	TGTGCCAGCAGTGAATTCGGGACAGAAGGAGGTGAGCAGTTCTTC
TRBV7-9	few	.	TRBJ2-7	CSSSLREASIYEQYF	TGTTCCAGCAGCTTAAGGGAGGCGAGTATCTACGAGCAGTACTTC
TRBV2	.	.	TRBJ2-1	CASSNDRNVDEQFF	TGTGCCAGCAGTAACGACAGGAACGTCGATGAGCAGTTCTTC
TRBV6-1	.	TRBD1	TRBJ1-2	CASTRGQDTNYGYTF	TGTGCCAGCACGCGTGGACAGGATACTAACTATGGCTACACCTTC
TRBV7-9	.	TRBD1	TRBJ2-7	CSSSSPAGQGAEQYF	TGTTCCAGCAGCTCCCCTGCGGGACAGGGGGCAGAGCAGTACTTC
TRBV10-3	.	.	TRBJ2-7	CAISERGGEQYF	TGTGCCATCAGTGAGAGAGGGGGCGAGCAGTACTTC
TRBV10-1	.	TRBD1	TRBJ2-7	CASSVTYRGRTYEQYF	TGCGCCAGCAGCGTCACCTACAGGGGGCGAACCTACGAGCAGTACTTC
TRBV5-1	.	.	TRBJ1-4	CASSVTGNEKLFF	TGCGCCAGCAGCGTAACAGGAAATGAAAAACTGTTTTTT
TRBV6-5	.	.	TRBJ1-2	CASSYSLGYTF	TGTGCCAGCAGTTACTCCTTAGGCTACACCTTC
TRBV5-4	.	TRBD1	TRBJ1-2	CASSRTGARGYTF	TGTGCCAGCAGCAGGACAGGGGCCCGTGGCTACACCTTC
TRBV7-3	.	TRBD1	TRBJ1-2	CASSLGQGDGYTF	TGTGCCAGCAGCCTGGGACAGGGGGATGGCTACACCTTC
TRBV6-5	.	.	TRBJ2-7	CASRGGPGGEQYF	TGTGCCAGCAGAGGAGGGCCCGGCGGCGAGCAGTACTTC
TRBV7-9	.	.	TRBJ1-1	CASSLTRGRAPNTEAFF	TGTGCCAGCAGCTTAACCAGGGGACGGGCTCCGAACACTGAAGCTTTCTTT
TRBV6-5	.	.	TRBJ1-6	CASSVRGDNSPLHF	TGTGCCAGCAGTGTAAGGGGTGATAATTCACCCCTCCACTTT
TRBV28	.	.	TRBJ1-4	CASSSPHSATNEKLFF	TGTGCCAGCAGTTCCCCACATTCTGCAACTAATGAAAAACTGTTTTTT
TRBV19	few	.	TRBJ2-3	CASSDEAGYTQYF	TGTGCCAGTAGTGACGAGGCGGGTTATACGCAGTATTTT
TRBV5-4	.	TRBD2	TRBJ2-7	CASSLAGLAASYEQYF	TGTGCCAGCAGCTTGGCCGGTCTAGCGGCCTCCTACGAGCAGTACTTC